The 6 T cell receptor beta chains below were found in one sample sequenced in a study of metastatic and nonmetastatic thyroid tumors (dated by TCRdb to 2020 to 2021). The library was generated by PCR. Sequencing was carried out with an Illumina HiSeq 4000. TCRdb cleaned the public reads at Q25 with fastp, built clones with MiXCR and kept in-frame beta chains. The sample table shows approximately 13,000 clones, and about 33% are seen once. Jointly, the top ten make up approximately 24% of the sample. No patient had received any treatment before thyroid surgery. The sequenced material came from tumor tissue. Every receptor here comes from a female donor with papillary thyroid cancer or a benign thyroid nodule (not recorded which). Some clones in this sample may be carry-over from other donors' samples.

This clone is medium-sized (0.01 to 0.1%). V gene TRBV6-1 combines with J gene TRBJ1-6, with TRBD1 matching 7 bases. CDR1 and CDR2 (germline): MNHNS, SASEGT. With 10 bases clipped from V and 1 base from J, the junction kept 4 bases outside the gene matches. The CDR3 covers 14 residues. This CDR3 reads CATGRGSYNSPLHF. CDR3 nucleotides: TGTGCCACTGGCAGGGGGTCCTATAATTCACCCCTCCACTTT.

A remark on this clone: This CDR3 fails to terminate in the conserved phenylalanine or tryptophan, so it likely reflects a read error. In nucleotides, the CDR3 is TGTGCCGGTAGCCTTAGCGGGGGAGTATATGAGCAGTTCCTC. Protein product: CAGSLSGGVYEQFL. The chain couples TRBV19 to TRBJ2-1; 9 bases align to TRBD2. Germline V lookup: CDR1 LNHDA, CDR2 SQIVND (reference sequence). The CDR3 runs 14 residues.

The gene calls are TRBV18 and TRBJ1-1, with TRBD1 matching over 8 bases. The CDR3 is made up of 17 amino acids. Germline lookup yields CDR1 KGHSH and CDR2 LQKENI. V shed 3 bases and J 4 bases; nucleotides not matched to a gene: 13. The CDR3 here is CASSPRTRTGLGTEAFF. CDR3 coding DNA: TGTGCCAGCTCACCCAGAACTCGGACAGGGTTGGGCACTGAAGCTTTCTTT.

This chain uses TRBV5-1 with TRBJ2-1; possible D gene TRBD1, 5 bases. CDR3 length: 13 amino acids. Trimming stripped 3 bases from V and 4 bases from J, with 8 bases between. Germline V gene sequence: CDR1 SGHRS, CDR2 YFSETQ. CDR3 coding DNA: TGCGCCAGCAGCTGGACACCTTACAATGAGCAGTTCTTC. This codes for CASSWTPYNEQFF.

CDR3 DNA: TGTGCCAGCAGCCGGGGACTAGCGCCCCAGTACGATGAGCAGTTCTTC. Its translation: CASSRGLAPQYDEQFF. The rearrangement links TRBV11-2 to TRBJ2-1, with 10 bases lining up with TRBD2. Germline loops: CDR1 SGHAT, CDR2 FQNNGV. This CDR3 is built from 16 residues. With 5 bases clipped from V and 8 bases from J, the junction kept 12 bases outside the gene matches.

The chain recombines TRBV18 with TRBJ1-3; unclear D gene. Trimming took off 8 bases at V and 0 bases at J, with 11 bases between the two ends. CDR1 and CDR2 (germline): KGHSH, LQKENI. The length of the CDR3 is 14 residues. The CDR3 here is CASAPRDSGNTIYF. The CDR3 nucleotides read TGTGCCAGCGCGCCTAGAGACTCTGGAAACACCATATATTTT.